The 6 T cell receptor beta chains in this list originate from one sample, sequenced in a study of blood T cell repertoires in COVID-19. The data were produced by immunoSEQ multiplex PCR, yet TCRdb's version contains in-frame clones alone and is incomplete. Here the sample spans approximately 180,000 clones, 80% to 90% being singletons. Sequencing input: PBMCs or T cells enriched from blood (not recorded which). These receptors were obtained from a woman aged 35 to 49 with acute COVID-19.

This clone appeared a few times. CDR3 amino acids: CAWSVARNANTGELFF. CDR3 coding DNA: TGTGCCTGGAGTGTAGCGCGGAACGCGAACACCGGGGAGCTGTTTTTT. The chain is built from TRBV30 and TRBJ2-2; D uncertain. The ends were cut back, 0 bases at V and 0 bases at J, with 11 bases in the middle. CDR3 length equals 16 residues. Germline CDR1 GTSNPN, CDR2 SVGIG (reference sequence).

V gene TRBV12-3 or TRBV12-4 combines with J gene TRBJ2-7, with a tentative D call TRBD1 (7 bases). Trimming removed 5 bases from V and 7 bases from J, with 15 bases in between. This CDR3 contains 13 residues. The chain's CDR3 is CASSMDRRGEQYF. The DNA of the CDR3 is TGTGCCAGCAGTATGGACAGGCGGGGAGAGCAGTACTTC.

This clone was found once. The rearrangement uses TRBV6-5 and TRBJ1-4; D is possibly TRBD1 (6 bases). The germline V and J ends were trimmed by 8 bases and 10 bases, with 17 bases remaining between them. The germline gives CDR1 MNHEY, CDR2 SVGAGI. The CDR3 loop spans 13 amino acids. For the CDR3, the DNA is TGTGCCAGCGGAACCGACAGGTCTTCAAAACTGTTTTTT. Translation gives CASGTDRSSKLFF.

On this clone: The identical CDR3 is also encoded by other nucleotide sequences in the sample. The CDR3 is CSVVAGNYGYTF. The CDR3 DNA is TGCAGCGTTGTGGCAGGGAACTATGGCTACACCTTC. The genes are TRBV29-1 and TRBJ1-2; D is possibly TRBD1 (5 bases). Deletions cut 4 bases from V and 2 bases from J, with 8 bases between. This CDR3 contains 12 residues. Per the germline V gene, CDR1 is SQVTM and CDR2 is ANQGSEA.

This sequence joins TRBV28 and TRBJ1-6, with TRBD1 matching 10 bases. The V gene end was trimmed by 7 bases and the J gene end by 7 bases; junction bases not matched to a gene: 7. This CDR3 comprises 15 residues. Germline CDR1 is MDHEN and CDR2 is SYDVKM. The CDR3 DNA reads as TGTGCCAGCACCTTCCGACAGGGGGCGAATTCACCCCTCCACTTT. It codes for CASTFRQGANSPLHF.

The chain links TRBV10-2 to TRBJ1-3; D gene unclear. V dropped 4 bases and J dropped 1 base, with 5 bases sitting between them. CDR1 is WSHSY and CDR2 is SAAADI in the germline V gene. The length of the CDR3 is 13 residues. CDR3 region: CASSVSSGNTIYF. The CDR3, as DNA: TGCGCCAGCAGTGTTTCATCTGGAAACACCATATATTTT.